The next 9 T cell receptor beta chains were all read from a single sample in a study of cytomegalovirus exposure and HLA in healthy donors. The PCR was carried out with 60 Vbeta primers and 13 Jbeta primers. Data came from immunoSEQ multiplex PCR; TCRdb stores just in-frame clones and leaves some out. The sample includes about 160,000 clones, 82% seen only once; the top ten take less than 1.6%. Sequenced input: PBMCs. The receptors originated from a girl aged 5-17 years in good health and CMV-seropositive.

The chain has TRBV20-1 and TRBJ2-7, with 10 nucleotides matching TRBD2. The V gene's germline CDR1 is DFQATT and CDR2 SNEGSKA (reference sequence). This CDR3 region has 11 residues. CDR3 DNA: TGCGGGGCTAGCGGGGGCTACGAGCAGTACTTC. Amino acid sequence: CGASGGYEQYF.

The chain has TRBV5-1 and TRBJ1-2; 7 bases are shared with TRBD1. The length of the CDR3 is 13 residues. V trimming: 3 bases; J trimming: 4 bases; junction bases outside the gene matches: 3. Germline values: CDR1 SGHRS, CDR2 YFSETQ. The CDR3 is CASSSGQPYGYTF. The DNA of the CDR3 is TGCGCCAGCAGCTCGGGACAGCCCTATGGCTACACCTTC.

This chain joins TRBV4-2 and TRBJ2-3; perhaps TRBD2 as D (5 bases). Germline CDR1 and CDR2: LGHNA and YNFKEQ. V lost 4 bases, J lost 4 bases, and 12 bases lay in between. CDR3 length: 14 residues. CDR3 in DNA: TGTGCCAGCAGCCTGAGGGTATCCCCAGATACGCAGTATTTT. It codes for CASSLRVSPDTQYF.

The CDR3 sequence is CAWSGDYGETQYF. The DNA for the CDR3 is TGTGCCTGGAGTGGTGACTACGGAGAGACCCAGTACTTC. This rearrangement joins TRBV30 to TRBJ2-5, with a tentative D call TRBD2 (5 bases). The V gene lost 1 base and the J gene lost 4 bases, with 10 bases spanning the gap. The CDR3 runs 13 residues. Germline V lookup: CDR1 GTSNPN, CDR2 SVGIG (reference sequence).

This sequence joins TRBV5-4 and TRBJ1-1; 8 positions agree with TRBD1. CDR1 and CDR2 (germline): SGHNT, YYREEE (reference sequence). Losses at the gene ends were 1 base for V and 3 bases for J; bases not matched to a gene: 8. The CDR3 has 16 amino acids. Here the CDR3 reads CASSLPVGQGYTEAFF. The CDR3 DNA reads as TGTGCCAGCAGCTTGCCCGTTGGACAGGGATACACTGAAGCTTTCTTT.

The J gene is TRBJ1-2, the V gene TRBV5-1; the D gene is possibly TRBD1 (6 bases). The CDR3 loop spans 14 amino acids. Germline CDR1 is SGHRS and CDR2 is YFSETQ. With 4 bases removed from V and 5 bases from J, the gap between germline ends came to 15 bases. Here the CDR3 DNA reads TGCGCCAGCAGCAGGGACACCCGTTCGTATGGCTACACCTTC. Residues: CASSRDTRSYGYTF. Complete variable domain (other parts from reference TRBV5-1 and TRBJ1-2): KAGVTQTPRYLIKTRGQQVTLSCSPISGHRSVSWYQQTPGQGLQFLFEYFSETQRNKGNFPGRFSGRQFSNSRSEMNVSTLELGDSALYLCASSRDTRSYGYTFGSGTRLTVV.

This clone was seen a handful of times. V gene TRBV5-5 combines with J gene TRBJ1-1; no definite D call. Germline CDR1 SGHKS, CDR2 YYEKEE (reference sequence). The length of the CDR3 is 12 residues. Trimming left V 2 bases short and J 8 bases short, with 10 bases between. The CDR3 loop is CASSFGTDEAFF. The CDR3 DNA follows: TGTGCCAGCAGCTTCGGTACAGACGAAGCTTTCTTT.

The genes are TRBV7-8 and TRBJ1-4; TRBD1 aligns across 7 bases. CDR3 length equals 18 residues. The J segment lost 3 bases and the V segment lost 6 bases, leaving 16 bases of the junction unmatched. Looked up from germline, CDR1 is SGHVS and CDR2 is FQNEAQ. The CDR3 bases are TGTGCCAGCAGTTCGGATCCGGGACAGCTAGGGTCTAATGAAAAACTGTTTTTT. This translates into CASSSDPGQLGSNEKLFF.

V is TRBV4-1 and J is TRBJ1-5, with 7 bases lining up with TRBD1. The CDR3 has 16 residues. Germline-derived CDR1 and CDR2 are MGHRA and YSYEKL. Trimming cost V 0 bases and J 1 base; bases outside gene matches: 3. The CDR3 loop is CASSQDAGGSNQPQHF. For the CDR3, the DNA is TGCGCCAGCAGCCAAGATGCAGGGGGGAGCAATCAGCCCCAGCATTTT.